This T cell receptor (beta chain) originates from a study of shared clonotypes between healthy human individuals. Here immunoSEQ multiplex PCR was the method, and the copy in TCRdb shows in-frame clones only, minus some. Among about 680,000 clones listed, just over 90% were seen once. Study results and caveats: Relative to clonotypes present in all four donors, those not shared had lower generation probabilities.

Naive CD8 cells comprised CD45RO-negative, CCR7-positively selected cells, excluding terminally differentiated effector memory CD45RA+ cells. A word on this clone: What it binds is not known.

In germline, CDR1 is SEHNR, CDR2 FQNEAQ (reference sequence). CDR3 length: 13 residues. Between the trimmed V and J ends, which lost 5 bases and 5 bases, there was a span of 10 bases. The V call is TRBV7-9, the J call TRBJ2-1, with TRBD1 as a possible D gene (6 bases). The receptor was isolated from a man aged 30 to 45 in good health. Sequencing used naive CD8+ T cells sorted from blood. The CDR3 DNA sequence: TGTGCCAGCAGCAGGACAGCAGACAATGAGCAGTTCTTC. It specifies CASSRTADNEQFF.